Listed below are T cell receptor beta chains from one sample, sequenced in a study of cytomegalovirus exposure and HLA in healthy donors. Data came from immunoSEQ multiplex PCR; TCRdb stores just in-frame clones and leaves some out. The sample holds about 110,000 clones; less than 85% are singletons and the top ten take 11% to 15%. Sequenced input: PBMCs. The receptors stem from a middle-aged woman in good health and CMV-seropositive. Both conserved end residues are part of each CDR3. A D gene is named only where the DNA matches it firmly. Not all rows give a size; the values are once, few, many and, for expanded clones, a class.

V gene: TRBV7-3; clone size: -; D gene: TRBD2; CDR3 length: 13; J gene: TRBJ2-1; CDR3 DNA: TGTGCCAGCAGCTCTCAGACTAGCGGCGAGCAGTTCTTC; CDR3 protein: CASSSQTSGEQFF
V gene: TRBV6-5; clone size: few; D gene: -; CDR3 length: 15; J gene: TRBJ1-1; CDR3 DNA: TGTGCCAGCAGTTACTCGTCGGTGACGGGCACTGAAGCTTTCTTT; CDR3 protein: CASSYSSVTGTEAFF
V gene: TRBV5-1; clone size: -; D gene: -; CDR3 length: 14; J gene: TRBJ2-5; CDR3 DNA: TGCGCCAGCAGCCAAGGGACTTCACAAGAGACCCAGTACTTC; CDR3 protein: CASSQGTSQETQYF
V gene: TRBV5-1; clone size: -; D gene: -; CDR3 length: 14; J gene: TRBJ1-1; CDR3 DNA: TGCGCCAGCAGCAAACGCAGGGACTCCACTGAAGCTTTCTTT; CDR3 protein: CASSKRRDSTEAFF
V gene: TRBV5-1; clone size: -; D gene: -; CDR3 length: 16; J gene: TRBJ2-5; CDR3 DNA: -; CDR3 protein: CASSARGARDPVLRNF
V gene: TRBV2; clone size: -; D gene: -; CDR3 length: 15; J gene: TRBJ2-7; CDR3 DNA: TGTGCCAGCAGCCTTACAGGGCAAAGCACCTACGAGCAGTACTTC; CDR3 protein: CASSLTGQSTYEQYF
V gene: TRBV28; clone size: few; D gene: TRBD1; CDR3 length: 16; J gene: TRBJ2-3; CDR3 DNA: TGTGCCAGCAGGCCCTGGACAGGGGGCGGCACAGATACGCAGTATTTT; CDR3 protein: CASRPWTGGGTDTQYF
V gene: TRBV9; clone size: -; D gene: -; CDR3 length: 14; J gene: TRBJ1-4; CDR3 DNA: TGTGCCAGCAGCCTTAGCACAGGGAGTGAAAAACTGTTTTTT; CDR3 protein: CASSLSTGSEKLFF
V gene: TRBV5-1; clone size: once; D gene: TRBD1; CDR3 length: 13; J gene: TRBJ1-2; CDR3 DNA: TGCGCCAGCAGCCTCGACAGGGATCTTGGCTACACCTTC; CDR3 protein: CASSLDRDLGYTF
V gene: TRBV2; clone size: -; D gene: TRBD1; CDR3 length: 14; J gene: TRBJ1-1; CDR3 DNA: TGTGCCAGCAGTGAAGTCCCGGGACAGGGTACAGCTTTCTTT; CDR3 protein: CASSEVPGQGTAFF
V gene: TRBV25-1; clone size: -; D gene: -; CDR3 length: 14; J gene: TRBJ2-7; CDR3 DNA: TGTGCCAGCAGTGTTTGGACAAACCACGCCGAGCAGTACTTC; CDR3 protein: CASSVWTNHAEQYF
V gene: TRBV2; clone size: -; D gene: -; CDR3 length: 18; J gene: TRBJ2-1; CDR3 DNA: TGTGCCAGCAGTGGAGGCGGGGCCGTGCGGGACTCCTACAATGAGCAGTTCTTC; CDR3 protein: CASSGGGAVRDSYNEQFF
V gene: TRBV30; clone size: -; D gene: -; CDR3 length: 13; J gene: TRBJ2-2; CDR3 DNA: TGTGCCTGGAGAATACATCAAGCCGGGGAGCTGTTTTTT; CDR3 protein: CAWRIHQAGELFF
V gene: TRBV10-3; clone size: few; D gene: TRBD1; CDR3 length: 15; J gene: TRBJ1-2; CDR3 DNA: TGTGCCATCAGTGAGGGGACAGTTACCAACTATGGCTACACCTTC; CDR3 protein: CAISEGTVTNYGYTF
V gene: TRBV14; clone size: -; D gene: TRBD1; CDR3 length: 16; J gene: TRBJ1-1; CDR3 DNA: TGTGCCAGCAGCCAAGAAGGACACAGGGGAAACACTGAAGCTTTCTTT; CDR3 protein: CASSQEGHRGNTEAFF
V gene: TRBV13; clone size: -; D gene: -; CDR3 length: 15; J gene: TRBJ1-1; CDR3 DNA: TGTGCCAGCACGAGTTCTGTGGGGCGGTTTTCTGAAGCTTTCTTT; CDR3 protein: CASTSSVGRFSEAFF
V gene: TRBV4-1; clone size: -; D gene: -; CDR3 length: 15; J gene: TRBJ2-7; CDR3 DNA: TGCGCCAGCAGCTCTCCTCCCCAGGGTGCCTACGAGCAGTACTTC; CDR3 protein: CASSSPPQGAYEQYF
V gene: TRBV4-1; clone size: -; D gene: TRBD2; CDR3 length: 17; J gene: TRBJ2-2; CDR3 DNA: TGCGCCAGCAGCCGCTTACTAGCGGGGATCACCACCGGGGAGCTGTTTTTT; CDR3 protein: CASSRLLAGITTGELFF
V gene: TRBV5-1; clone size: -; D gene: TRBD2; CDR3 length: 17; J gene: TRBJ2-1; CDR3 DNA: TGCGCCAGCAGCTTTATTCCGGGACTAGCGGGGGGCCATGAGCAGTTCTTC; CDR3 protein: CASSFIPGLAGGHEQFF
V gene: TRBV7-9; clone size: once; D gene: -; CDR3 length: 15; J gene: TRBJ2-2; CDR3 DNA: TGTGCCAGCAGCCCCGGCAGGGTGCGTACCGGGGAGCTGTTTTTT; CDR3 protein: CASSPGRVRTGELFF
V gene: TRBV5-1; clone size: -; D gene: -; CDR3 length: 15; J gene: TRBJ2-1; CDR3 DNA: TGCGCCAGCAGCCCGGACTGGGCGACCTACAATGAGCAGTTCTTC; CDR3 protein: CASSPDWATYNEQFF
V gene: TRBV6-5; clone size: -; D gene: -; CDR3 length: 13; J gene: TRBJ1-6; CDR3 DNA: TGTGCCAGCAGTTTGGTTAGGGGTTCACCCCTCCACTTT; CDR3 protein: CASSLVRGSPLHF
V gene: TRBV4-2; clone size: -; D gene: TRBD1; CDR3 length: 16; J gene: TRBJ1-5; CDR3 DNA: TGTGCCAGCAGCCCTGGGACAGGGGGCTTAGGTCAGCCCCAGCATTTT; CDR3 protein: CASSPGTGGLGQPQHF
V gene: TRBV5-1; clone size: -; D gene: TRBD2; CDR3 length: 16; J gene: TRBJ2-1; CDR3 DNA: TGCGCCAGCAGCTTGGAACTAGCGAGCTCCTACAATGAGCAGTTCTTC; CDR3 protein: CASSLELASSYNEQFF
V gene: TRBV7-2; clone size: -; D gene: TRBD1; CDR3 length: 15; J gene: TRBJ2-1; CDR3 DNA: TGTGCCAGCAGCTGGGGGACGGGGACAGGTACCGAGCAGTTCTTC; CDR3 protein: CASSWGTGTGTEQFF
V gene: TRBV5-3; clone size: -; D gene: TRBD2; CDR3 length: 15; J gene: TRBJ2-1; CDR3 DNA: TGTGCCAGAAGCCAGGGACTAGCGGGGGGCGATGAGCAGTTCTTC; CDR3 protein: CARSQGLAGGDEQFF
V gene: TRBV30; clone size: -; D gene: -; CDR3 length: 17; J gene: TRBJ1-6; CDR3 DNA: TGTGCCTGGAGCCGCATCACAGGGATTTCCTATAATTCACCCCTCCACTTT; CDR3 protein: CAWSRITGISYNSPLHF
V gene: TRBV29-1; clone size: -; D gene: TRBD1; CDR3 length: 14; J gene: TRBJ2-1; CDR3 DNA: TGCAGCGTTGGAGGGCCAAGGGGGCTTAATGAGCAGTTCTTC; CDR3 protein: CSVGGPRGLNEQFF
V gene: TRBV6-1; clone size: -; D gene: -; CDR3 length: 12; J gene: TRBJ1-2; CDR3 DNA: TGTGCCAGTAGGACTGGCGGCCGGGGCTACACCTTC; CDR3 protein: CASRTGGRGYTF
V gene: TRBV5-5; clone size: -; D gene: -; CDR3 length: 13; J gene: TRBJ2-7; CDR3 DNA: TGTGCCAGCAGCTTTCAGAGGAGGGACGAGCAGTACTTC; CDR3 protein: CASSFQRRDEQYF
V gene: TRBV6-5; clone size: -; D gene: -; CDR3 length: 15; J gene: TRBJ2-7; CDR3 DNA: TGTGCCAGCAGTTACTCGAACTCTCTCGGCTACGAGCAGTACTTC; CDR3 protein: CASSYSNSLGYEQYF
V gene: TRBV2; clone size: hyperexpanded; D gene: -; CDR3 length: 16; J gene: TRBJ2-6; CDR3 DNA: TGTGCCAGCAGTGAAGCATGGCAATCTGGGGCCAACGTCCTGACTTTC; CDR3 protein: CASSEAWQSGANVLTF
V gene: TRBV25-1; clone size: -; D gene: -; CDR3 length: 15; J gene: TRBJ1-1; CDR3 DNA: TGTGCCAGCACTCAATCAGGCATACTGAACACTGAAGCTTTCTTT; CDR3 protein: CASTQSGILNTEAFF
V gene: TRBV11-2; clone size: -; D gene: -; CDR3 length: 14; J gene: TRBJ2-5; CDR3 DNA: TGTGCCAGCAGCTTAGATGGGGGCCGCATGGCCCAGTACTTC; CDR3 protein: CASSLDGGRMAQYF
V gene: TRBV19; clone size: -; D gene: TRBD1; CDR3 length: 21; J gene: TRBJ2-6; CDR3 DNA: TGTGCCAGTAGTCCCGACCTGTGGACAGGGCTGAAAACGTCTGGGGCCAACGTCCTGACTTTC; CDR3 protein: CASSPDLWTGLKTSGANVLTF
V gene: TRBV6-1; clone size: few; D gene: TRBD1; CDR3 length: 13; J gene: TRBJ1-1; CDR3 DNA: TGTGCCAGCAGTTCGCCGACAGGGTCTGAAGCTTTCTTT; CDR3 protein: CASSSPTGSEAFF
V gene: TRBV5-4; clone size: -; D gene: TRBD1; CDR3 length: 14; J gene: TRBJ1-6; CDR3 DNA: TGTGCCAGCAGCTTGGTACAGGGGAATTCACCCCTCCACTTT; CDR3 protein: CASSLVQGNSPLHF
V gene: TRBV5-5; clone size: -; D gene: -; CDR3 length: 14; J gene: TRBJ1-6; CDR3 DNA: TGTGCCAGCAGCTTACAGGGTTATAATTCACCCCTCCACTTT; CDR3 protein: CASSLQGYNSPLHF
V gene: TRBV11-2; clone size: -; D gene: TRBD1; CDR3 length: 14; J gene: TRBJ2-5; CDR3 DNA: TGTGCCAGCAGCTACAGGGGGCGCGCAGAGACCCAGTACTTC; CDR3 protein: CASSYRGRAETQYF
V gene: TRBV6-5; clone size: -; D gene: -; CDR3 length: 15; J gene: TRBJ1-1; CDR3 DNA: TGTGCCAGCAGTTACTCTACAGTCATGAACACTGAAGCTTTCTTT; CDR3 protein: CASSYSTVMNTEAFF
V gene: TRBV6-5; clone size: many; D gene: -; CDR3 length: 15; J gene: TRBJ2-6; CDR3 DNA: TGTGCCAGCAGTTTGGGACACTCCGGGGCCAACGTCCTGACTTTC; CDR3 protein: CASSLGHSGANVLTF
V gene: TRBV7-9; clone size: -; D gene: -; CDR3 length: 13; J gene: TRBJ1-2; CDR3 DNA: TGTGCCAGCAGTCCACAGGGTCCCTATGGCTACACCTTC; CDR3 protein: CASSPQGPYGYTF
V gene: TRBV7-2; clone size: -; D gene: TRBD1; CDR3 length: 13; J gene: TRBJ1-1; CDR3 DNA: TGTGCCAGCAGCCCCGGACAGGGGGGGGAAGCTTTCTTT; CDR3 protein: CASSPGQGGEAFF
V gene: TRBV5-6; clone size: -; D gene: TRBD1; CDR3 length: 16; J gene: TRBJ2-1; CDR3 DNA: TGTGCCAGCAGCCTAGGACAGGGGTCCCTACGGGTTGAGCAGTTCTTC; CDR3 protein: CASSLGQGSLRVEQFF
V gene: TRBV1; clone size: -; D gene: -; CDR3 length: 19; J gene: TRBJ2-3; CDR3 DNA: TGCACCAGCAGCCAAGAATGCGGGGGGACAACCATTAGCACAGATACGCAGTATTTT; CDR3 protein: CTSSQECGGTTISTDTQYF
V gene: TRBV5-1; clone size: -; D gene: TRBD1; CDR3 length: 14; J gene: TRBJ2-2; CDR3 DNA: TGCGCCAGCAGCCGGCAGGGGGACACCGGGGAGCTGTTTTTT; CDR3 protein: CASSRQGDTGELFF
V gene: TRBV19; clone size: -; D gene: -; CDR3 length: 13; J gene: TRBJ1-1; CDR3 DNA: TGTGCCAGTAGTCGCCGGGAGAACACTGAAGCTTTCTTT; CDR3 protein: CASSRRENTEAFF
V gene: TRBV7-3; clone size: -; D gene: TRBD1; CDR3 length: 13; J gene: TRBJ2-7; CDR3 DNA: TGTGCCAGCAGCTCACAACAGGGGACCGAGCAGTACTTC; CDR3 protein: CASSSQQGTEQYF
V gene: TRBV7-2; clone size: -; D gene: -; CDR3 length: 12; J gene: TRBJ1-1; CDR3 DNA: TGTGCCAGCAGCCCGACAAGGACTGAAGCTTTCTTT; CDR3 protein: CASSPTRTEAFF
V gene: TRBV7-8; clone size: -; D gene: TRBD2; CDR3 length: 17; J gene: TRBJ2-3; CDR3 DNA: TGTGCCAGCAGCTTAGCGGTACGGGGGGGCCTAACAGATACGCAGTATTTT; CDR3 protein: CASSLAVRGGLTDTQYF
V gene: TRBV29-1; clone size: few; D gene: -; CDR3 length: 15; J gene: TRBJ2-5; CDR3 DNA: TGCAGCGTTGCTGCCGGGGGTCTGCGGCAAGAGACCCAGTACTTC; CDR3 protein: CSVAAGGLRQETQYF
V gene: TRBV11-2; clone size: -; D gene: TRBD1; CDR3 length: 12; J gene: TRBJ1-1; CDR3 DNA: TGTGCCAGCAGGCACAGGGGCACTGAAGCTTTCTTT; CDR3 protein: CASRHRGTEAFF
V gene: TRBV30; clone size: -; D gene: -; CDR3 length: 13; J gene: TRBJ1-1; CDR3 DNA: TGTGCCTGGAGTGCATTAGTGAGCACTGAAGCTTTCTTT; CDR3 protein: CAWSALVSTEAFF
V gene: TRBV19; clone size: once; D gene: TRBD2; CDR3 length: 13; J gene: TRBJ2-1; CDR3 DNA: TGTGCCAGATTCAGCGGGGGGGCACGGGAGCAGTTCTTC; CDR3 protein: CARFSGGAREQFF
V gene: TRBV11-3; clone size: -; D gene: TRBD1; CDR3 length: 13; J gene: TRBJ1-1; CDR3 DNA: TGTGCCAGCAGCTCCCGGGGGGGCAGGGGGGCTTTCTTT; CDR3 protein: CASSSRGGRGAFF
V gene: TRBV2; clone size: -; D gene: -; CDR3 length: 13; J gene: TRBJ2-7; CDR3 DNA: TGTGCCAGCAGTAACAGCCAGGGATACGAGCAGTACTTC; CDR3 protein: CASSNSQGYEQYF
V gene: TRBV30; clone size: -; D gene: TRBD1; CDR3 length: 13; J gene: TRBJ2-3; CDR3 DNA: TGTGCCTGGAGTCAGGGGGCAGACGATACGCAGTATTTT; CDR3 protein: CAWSQGADDTQYF